This T cell receptor beta chain was recorded in a study of CD8+ T cells in alopecia areata (dated by TCRdb to the late 2010s). Study-level background: Treated patients were enrolled in an open-label pilot trial of oral tofacitinib at 5 to 10 mg twice daily for moderate-to-severe alopecia areata. Patients stayed on tofacitinib for 6 to 18 months and then had 6 months of follow-up off drug so that delayed response and recurrence could be assessed. To study T cell clonal expansion in alopecia areata, the researchers applied high-throughput TCRbeta sequencing to both the C3H/HeJ mouse model and human patients. On the human side, TCRbeta sequencing was run on scalp tissue and on sorted CD4+ and CD8+ peripheral blood T cells from healthy controls and from alopecia areata patients with either patchy or totalis/universalis disease. Tofacitinib-treated patients had biopsies at baseline and at 4 and 24 weeks of treatment, with a later scalp biopsy in several patients. Clonality in the scalp was compared among normal scalp (n=4), patchy alopecia areata scalp (n=8), and alopecia totalis/universalis scalp (n=8). RNA was extracted with the PAXgene miRNA kit for fixed scalp, the miRNeasy kit for PBMCs, and the RNeasy kit for mouse skin. immunoSEQ multiplex PCR using 35 Vbeta forward primers and 13 Jbeta reverse primers was used to amplify TCRbeta CDR3 regions.

Its CDR3 holds 13 amino acids, cysteine through phenylalanine. CDR3 DNA only is kept here, 39 bases in frame from base 1. For CDR1 and CDR2, the germline V gene lists SQVTM and ANQGSEA. V and J are truncated by 7 bases and 1 base respectively, leaving an intervening sequence of 14 bases. This specimen's time point label, per the study, means: baseline before oral tofacitinib. Lesional scalp punch biopsies and peripheral blood were collected from alopecia areata patients. After PBMCs were isolated by density centrifugation and stained for CD3, CD4 and CD8, a FACSAria was used to sort CD4+ and CD8+ T cells. Study-wide findings and limitations: Unlike mouse skin, which is dominated by gammadelta T cells, normal human skin has resident alphabeta T cells that are also sequenced, and this complicates analysis of the scalp TCR repertoire. Compared with mice, TCR sequences shared between patients were less clear, possibly partly because of HLA diversity across the patient population. Compared with normal scalp, lesional scalp had higher clonality and more expanded CD8+ clones, particularly in alopecia totalis/universalis, a pattern that suggests antigenic drive.

With regard to this clone: There is no known antigen for this receptor. Per-base quality was not reported, and no clone a single base away is much larger than it. Other DNA sequences in the same sample also yield this CDR3.

Libraries were prepared through the immunoSEQ multiplex PCR assay. To provide template for TCR sequencing, every sample had RNA extracted and reverse transcribed into cDNA. SuperScript III was used to make first-strand cDNA, primed with a 2:1 mix of oligo-dT and random hexamers. Amplification bias was assessed with a synthetic immune receptor repertoire, and residual bias was removed computationally. The original pipeline was this. After raw reads were preprocessed to remove errors, the CDR3 was defined following IMGT conventions as running from the conserved cysteine to phenylalanine. Clonality was computed as 1 minus the Shannon entropy, with the entropy normalized by log2 of the number of productive unique TCRs. Whether scalp clones were CD4 or CD8 was inferred by matching scalp TCRbeta sequences against CD4 and CD8 repertoires sorted from blood. TCRdb mirrors the immuneACCESS table, restricted to in-frame sequences. Some clones are absent from its copies; in checked studies, under half trace to an unresolved V gene, and the reason for the others is unknown. V and J calls plus clone size are reproduced from that table; the DNA served to infer D and trimming. The sample table contains about 180,000 clones; only one count was recorded for 59% of them. Together, the top ten hold under 15% of the sample.

The rearranged segments are TRBV29-1 and TRBJ2-7; no D gene can be assigned with confidence. The sequencing used CD4+ T cells sorted from blood, collected at week 0. The source is a human donor with alopecia areata. CDR3 region: CSGKESGSYEQYF. The nucleotide sequence is TGCAGCGGCAAGGAGTCAGGTTCCTACGAGCAGTACTTC.